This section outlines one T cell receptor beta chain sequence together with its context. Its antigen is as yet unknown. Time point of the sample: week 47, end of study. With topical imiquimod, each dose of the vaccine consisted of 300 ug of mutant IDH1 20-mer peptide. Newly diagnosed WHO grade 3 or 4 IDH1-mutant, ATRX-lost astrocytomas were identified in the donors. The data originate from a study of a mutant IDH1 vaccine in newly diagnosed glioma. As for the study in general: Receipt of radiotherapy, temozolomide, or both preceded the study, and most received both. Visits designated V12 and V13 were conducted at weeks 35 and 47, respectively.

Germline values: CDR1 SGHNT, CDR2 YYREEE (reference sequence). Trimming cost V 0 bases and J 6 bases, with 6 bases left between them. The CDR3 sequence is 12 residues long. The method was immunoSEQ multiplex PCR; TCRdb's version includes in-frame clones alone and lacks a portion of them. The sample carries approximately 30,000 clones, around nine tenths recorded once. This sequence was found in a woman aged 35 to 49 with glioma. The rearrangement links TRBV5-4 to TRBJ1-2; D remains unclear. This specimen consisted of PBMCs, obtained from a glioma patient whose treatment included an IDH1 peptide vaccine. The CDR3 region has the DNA TGTGCCAGCAGCTTGGGGCAGGATGGCTACACCTTC. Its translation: CASSLGQDGYTF.